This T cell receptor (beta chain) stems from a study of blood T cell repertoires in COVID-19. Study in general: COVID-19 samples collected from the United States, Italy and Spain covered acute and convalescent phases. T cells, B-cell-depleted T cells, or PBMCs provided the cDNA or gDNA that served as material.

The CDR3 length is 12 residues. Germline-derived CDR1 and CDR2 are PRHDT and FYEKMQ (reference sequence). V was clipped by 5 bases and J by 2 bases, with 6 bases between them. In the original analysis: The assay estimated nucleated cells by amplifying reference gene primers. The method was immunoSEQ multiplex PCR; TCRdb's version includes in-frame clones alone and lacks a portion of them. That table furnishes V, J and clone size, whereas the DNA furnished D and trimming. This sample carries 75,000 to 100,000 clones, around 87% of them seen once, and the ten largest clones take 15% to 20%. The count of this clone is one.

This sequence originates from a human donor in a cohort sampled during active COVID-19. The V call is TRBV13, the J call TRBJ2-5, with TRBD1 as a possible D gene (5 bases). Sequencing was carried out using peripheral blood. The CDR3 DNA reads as TGTGCCAGCAGCGACAGACAAGAGACCCAGTACTTC. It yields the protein CASSDRQETQYF.